These 23 T cell receptor beta chains were sequenced from one sample in a study of blood T cells in healthy people across ages. Alongside a J-beta primer mix, a sample-barcoded 5' primer served in a second PCR lasting roughly 7 to 11 cycles. TCRdb ran MiXCR on the 5' RACE reads and lists one entry per CDR3 protein. The table shows about 750,000 distinct CDR3 sequences, with 40% to 65% occurring only once. The specimen was blood. The receptors stem from a man older than 75 in good health.

The chain joins TRBV20-1 to TRBJ1-2; 9 bases are a match to TRBD1. Germline loops: CDR1 DFQATT, CDR2 SNEGSKA (reference sequence). The CDR3 contains 14 residues. J gave up 5 bases and V 1 base, and 5 bases lay outside the gene matches. The CDR3 DNA is TGCAGTGCTAGAGCAACAGGGGGCGAATATGGCTACACCTTC. Its protein product is CSARATGGEYGYTF.

In its sample, this clonotype was seen a few times. The V gene is TRBV29-1, the J gene TRBJ2-7; maybe TRBD1 (5 bases). The V end lost 6 bases, the J end lost 5 bases, and 14 bases lay between the germline ends. The germline V gene has CDR1 SQVTM and CDR2 ANQGSEA. This CDR3 is built from 12 residues. CDR3 coding DNA: TGCAGCGTGCACGGCAGGGCCGACGAGCAGTACTTC. As protein: CSVHGRADEQYF.

The CDR3: CASMTTGTYEQYF. CDR3 coding DNA: TGTGCCAGCATGACGACAGGCACCTACGAGCAGTACTTC. This chain joins TRBV11-2 and TRBJ2-7; TRBD1 might be the D (6 bases). Between the trimmed V and J ends, which lost 7 bases and 2 bases, there was a span of 12 bases. CDR3 length equals 13 residues. CDR1 is SGHAT and CDR2 is FQNNGV in the germline V gene.

This clonotype was detected a few times. The gene calls are TRBV20-1 and TRBJ2-1; TRBD2 aligns across 10 bases. This CDR3 is 16 amino acids long. Germline V gene data show CDR1 as DFQATT and CDR2 as SNEGSKA (reference sequence). The J segment lost 4 bases and the V segment lost 5 bases, leaving 11 bases of the junction unmatched. CDR3 sequence reads: CSARASGSLFYNEQFF. The CDR3 coding sequence is TGCAGTGCTCGGGCTAGCGGGAGTTTATTTTACAATGAGCAGTTCTTC.

This clonotype was counted a single time. The rearrangement uses TRBV7-9 and TRBJ2-5; 7 bases are shared with TRBD1. V trimming: 5 bases; J trimming: 11 bases; junction bases outside the gene matches: 17. Germline values: CDR1 SEHNR, CDR2 FQNEAQ (reference sequence). CDR3 length: 15 amino acids. The CDR3 sequence: CASSKSVAGGIEQYF. The CDR3 DNA reads TGTGCCAGCAGCAAATCGGTGGCAGGGGGTATTGAGCAGTACTTC.

This clonotype showed up just a few times. V and J are TRBV20-1 and TRBJ2-7; D is perhaps TRBD1 or TRBD2 (6 bases each). Germline V gene data show CDR1 as DFQATT and CDR2 as SNEGSKA (reference sequence). The CDR3 consists of 12 residues. V was pared by 5 bases and J by 6 bases, with 14 bases between. For the CDR3, the DNA is TGCAGTGCTGAGACTCGGGGGCCCGAGCAGTACTTC. This translates into CSAETRGPEQYF.

The V and J genes are TRBV7-9 and TRBJ2-5; 10 bases map to TRBD2. The CDR3 contains 16 residues. V lost 3 bases, J lost 11 bases, and 15 bases stayed unmatched. CDR1 and CDR2 (germline): SEHNR, FQNEAQ (reference sequence). The CDR3, as DNA: TGTGCCAGCAGCTTCTGGACTAGCGGAACCTACAATGAGCAGTACTTC. Protein: CASSFWTSGTYNEQYF. The full variable domain, its missing parts supplied by reference TRBV7-9 and TRBJ2-5, is DTGVSQNPRHKITKRGQNVTFRCDPISEHNRLYWYRQTLGQGPEFLTYFQNEAQLEKSRLLSDRFSAERPKGSFSTLEIQRTEQGDSAMYLCASSFWTSGTYNEQYFGPGTRLLVL.

V is TRBV27 and J is TRBJ1-6; D gene ambiguous. Trimming shortened V by 0 bases and J by 1 base, and 13 bases separated the two germline ends. Looked up from germline, CDR1 is MNHEY and CDR2 is SMNVEV (reference sequence). This CDR3 region has 18 residues. The CDR3: CASSLSTPGRSYNSPLHF. The CDR3 DNA follows: TGTGCCAGCAGTTTATCGACTCCGGGTCGGTCCTATAATTCACCCCTCCACTTT.

V and J are TRBV7-8 and TRBJ1-4; 7 nucleotides agree with TRBD1. V shed 0 bases, J shed 8 bases, and the junction held 6 bases outside the gene matches. CDR3 length: 15 amino acids. Germline CDR1 is SGHVS and CDR2 is FQNEAQ. Here the CDR3 reads CASSLATGFGEKLFF. CDR3 in DNA: TGTGCCAGCAGCTTAGCGACAGGGTTTGGGGAAAAACTGTTTTTT.

The V and J genes are TRBV9 and TRBJ2-5; no firm D call. The germline gives CDR1 SGDLS, CDR2 YYNGEE. The CDR3 totals 14 residues. V dropped 4 bases and J dropped 11 bases, with 21 bases sitting between them. CDR3 sequence: CASSPFEVHNEQYF. CDR3 in DNA: TGTGCCAGCAGCCCATTCGAGGTGCACAATGAGCAGTACTTC.

This clonotype has more than one count but fewer than ten. This chain joins TRBV10-3 and TRBJ1-1; maybe TRBD1 (6 bases). This CDR3 is 14 amino acids long. The germline V gene has CDR1 ENHRY and CDR2 SYGVKD. Deletions cut 1 base from V and 1 base from J, with 7 bases between. The DNA for the CDR3 is TGTGCCATCAGTGAGTTACAGGGGAACACTGAAGCTTTCTTT. Its translation is CAISELQGNTEAFF.

This clonotype was detected only a few times. This chain uses TRBV7-2 with TRBJ2-5, with D perhaps TRBD1 (6 bases). V was shortened by 5 bases and J by 11 bases, with 18 bases between the two germline ends. The V gene's germline CDR1 is SGHTA and CDR2 FQGNSA. This CDR3 has 13 residues. In DNA, the CDR3 is TGTGCCAGCAGCGCCTTCAGGGGAATCAGGCAGTACTTC. Translated, it gives CASSAFRGIRQYF.

This clonotype showed up just a few times. V gene TRBV29-1 combines with J gene TRBJ1-2; D perhaps matches TRBD1 (5 bases). The CDR3 is 14 residues long. V lost 4 bases and J 5 bases, leaving 17 bases between the germline ends. Germline V gene data show CDR1 as SQVTM and CDR2 as ANQGSEA. CDR3 protein: CSVVSGAPRYGYTF. The CDR3 DNA reads as TGCAGCGTTGTATCCGGGGCGCCTAGGTATGGCTACACCTTC.

The chain joins TRBV12-3 or TRBV12-4 to TRBJ1-1, with a possible D match to TRBD1 (5 bases). V lost 1 base to trimming and J lost 12 bases, with 15 bases between them. CDR3 length: 13 amino acids. The CDR3 DNA is TGTGCCAGCAGTTTAGGACAGCTCTTGACAACTTTCTTT. Translating it yields CASSLGQLLTTFF.

The rearrangement uses TRBV6-1 and TRBJ1-5; D gene unclear. The germline V and J ends were trimmed by 7 bases and 5 bases, with 12 bases remaining between them. Germline V gene data show CDR1 as MNHNS and CDR2 as SASEGT. CDR3 length: 13 amino acids. The CDR3 protein is CASNLQLDQPQHF. CDR3 nucleotide sequence: TGTGCCAGCAACTTACAGCTCGATCAGCCCCAGCATTTT.

In this sample, this clonotype turned up a few times. This rearrangement joins TRBV5-1 to TRBJ2-1; D is uncertain. V lost 5 bases to trimming and J lost 1 base, with 10 bases between them. This CDR3 comprises 14 residues. Germline CDR1 reads SGHRS; CDR2 reads YFSETQ. Here the CDR3 DNA reads TGCGCCAGCAGTCGTCAGGAATCCTACAATGAGCAGTTCTTC. Protein product: CASSRQESYNEQFF.

V usage is TRBV28 and J usage is TRBJ2-3; TRBD2 matches at 7 bases. Trimming at V came to 7 bases and at J to 11 bases, leaving 6 bases not matched to a gene. CDR1 MDHEN and CDR2 SYDVKM come from the germline V gene. This CDR3 region has 11 residues. CDR3: CASKGGRGQYF. The CDR3 DNA is TGTGCCAGCAAGGGAGGGAGGGGGCAGTATTTT.

This clonotype was recorded a few times. The rearrangement uses TRBV2 and TRBJ2-1; TRBD2 agrees at 8 bases. CDR1 and CDR2 (germline): SNHLY, FYNNEI. This CDR3 is built from 14 residues. V shed 6 bases, J shed 15 bases, and the junction held 16 bases outside the gene matches. The CDR3 loop is CASSLPNGGRSRFF. Here the CDR3 DNA reads TGTGCCAGCAGCCTCCCGAATGGCGGGAGGAGTCGGTTCTTC.

The chain carries TRBV20-1 and TRBJ2-3; 8 bases align to TRBD1. Trimming cost V 6 bases and J 2 bases; bases outside gene matches: 10. Germline V lookup: CDR1 DFQATT, CDR2 SNEGSKA (reference sequence). The CDR3 is 15 amino acids. The CDR3 is CSADRQGRDTDTQYF. DNA for the CDR3: TGCAGTGCCGATAGACAGGGGCGGGACACAGATACGCAGTATTTT.

This clonotype turned up a few times. The CDR3 reads CASGDSYSYEQYF. The CDR3 DNA sequence: TGTGCCAGCGGGGACAGTTACTCCTACGAGCAGTACTTC. The chain is built from TRBV2 and TRBJ2-7; TRBD1 matches at 7 bases. V dropped 8 bases and J dropped 0; count of bases not matched to a gene: 4. CDR3 length: 13 amino acids. Per the germline V gene, CDR1 is SNHLY and CDR2 is FYNNEI. Full variable domain (remainder filled in from reference TRBV2 and TRBJ2-7): EPEVTQTPSHQVTQMGQEVILRCVPISNHLYFYWYRQILGQKVEFLVSFYNNEISEKSEIFDDQFSVERPDGSNFTLKIRSTKLEDSAMYFCASGDSYSYEQYFGPGTRLTVT.

This clonotype was seen more than once but under ten times. The genes are TRBV5-1 and TRBJ2-5; no clear D gene. This CDR3 has 14 residues. The V end lost 4 bases, the J end lost 4 bases, and 14 bases lay between the germline ends. Germline-derived CDR1 and CDR2 are SGHRS and YFSETQ. The chain's CDR3 is CASSLMRGAETQYF. As DNA, the CDR3 is TGCGCCAGCAGCCTAATGAGAGGCGCAGAGACCCAGTACTTC.

This chain links TRBV18 with TRBJ2-5, with D possibly TRBD1 on 6 matching bases. The length of the CDR3 is 11 residues. With 3 bases removed from V and 12 bases from J, the gap between germline ends came to 11 bases. CDR1 and CDR2 from the germline V gene are KGHSH and LQKENI. DNA for the CDR3: TGTGCCAGCTCACCGTCGACAGGAAAGTACTTC. It codes for CASSPSTGKYF. Together with reference TRBV18 and TRBJ2-5, the CDR3 gives the full variable domain: NAGVMQNPRHLVRRRGQEARLRCSPMKGHSHVYWYRQLPEEGLKFMVYLQKENIIDESGMPKERFSAEFPKEGPSILRIQQVVRGDSAAYFCASSPSTGKYFGPGTRLLVL.

J is TRBJ2-4 and V is TRBV5-1; D possibly uses TRBD1 or TRBD2 (5 bases each). Trimming shortened V by 4 bases and J by 7 bases, and 27 bases separated the two germline ends. This CDR3 comprises 18 residues. The germline gives CDR1 SGHRS, CDR2 YFSETQ. CDR3 loop: CASSRDPTGPLGNNIQYF. The CDR3, as DNA: TGCGCCAGCAGCCGGGACCCAACAGGACCCCTTGGTAACAACATTCAGTACTTC.